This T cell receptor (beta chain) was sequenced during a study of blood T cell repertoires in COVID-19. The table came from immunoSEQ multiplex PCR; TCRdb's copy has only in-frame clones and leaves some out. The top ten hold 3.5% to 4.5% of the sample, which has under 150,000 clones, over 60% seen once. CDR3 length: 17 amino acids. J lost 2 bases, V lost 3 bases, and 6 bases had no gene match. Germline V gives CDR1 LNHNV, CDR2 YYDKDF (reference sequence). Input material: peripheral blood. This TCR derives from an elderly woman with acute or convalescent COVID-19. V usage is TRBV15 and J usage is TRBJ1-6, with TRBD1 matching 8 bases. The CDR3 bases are TGTGCCACCAGCAGGGCAGGGGGCCGGGCCTATAATTCACCCCTCCACTTT. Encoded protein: CATSRAGGRAYNSPLHF.